The 23 T cell receptor beta chains below come from one sample, sequenced in a study of early T cells in non-severe SARS-CoV-2 infection (dated by TCRdb to the early 2020s). Libraries were prepared through 5' RACE. Sequencing was performed on a NextSeq 500. TCRdb ran its own pipeline on the public reads, namely fastp trimming at Q25 and MiXCR clone calling, and kept in-frame beta chains. When rows share a CDR3 protein, they turn into one entry using the most common DNA and genes. Within this sample are 85,000 to 100,000 distinct CDR3 sequences, with more than 9.5% of them counted one time only. The ten largest make up around 4.7% of the sample. The sequencing here drew on whole blood, taken at baseline. The source is an adult who was a healthcare worker with PCR-confirmed SARS-CoV-2 infection or an uninfected control (not recorded which).

V usage is TRBV7-6 and J usage is TRBJ2-1; TRBD2 matches at 7 bases. With V trimmed by 1 base and J by 6 bases, 9 bases remained unmatched. This CDR3 contains 16 residues. Germline V gives CDR1 SGHVS, CDR2 FNYEAQ. In DNA, the CDR3 is TGTGCCAGCAGCTTAGATACGGCGGGAGCACCCAATGAGCAGTTCTTC. Protein sequence: CASSLDTAGAPNEQFF.

This sequence joins TRBV24-1 and TRBJ2-1; possible D gene TRBD2, 6 bases. The V end lost 2 bases, the J end lost 0 bases, and 10 bases lay between the germline ends. The CDR3 covers 16 residues. From germline, CDR1 is KGHDR and CDR2 SFDVKD. The CDR3 loop is CATSDSGVSSYNEQFF. The CDR3 nucleotides are TGTGCCACCAGTGATTCGGGGGTTAGCTCCTACAATGAGCAGTTCTTC.

The sample holds many counts of this clonotype. The chain combines TRBV6-2 or TRBV6-3 with TRBJ1-1; 9 nucleotides align to TRBD1. The germline gives CDR1 MNHEY, CDR2 SVGEGT. V shed 7 bases and J 3 bases; nucleotides not matched to a gene: 6. This CDR3 region has 14 residues. CDR3 coding DNA: TGTGCCAGCAACCGACAGGGGGTTGACACTGAAGCTTTCTTT. It encodes CASNRQGVDTEAFF.

The gene calls are TRBV5-6 and TRBJ1-4, with D possibly being TRBD1 (5 bases). Germline CDR1 SGHDT, CDR2 YYEEEE. This CDR3 has 16 residues. V gave up 3 bases and J gave up 0 bases, with 12 bases separating them. This CDR3 reads CASSSETGATNEKLFF. The DNA of the CDR3 is TGTGCCAGCAGCTCCGAAACAGGCGCAACTAATGAAAAACTGTTTTTT.

This clonotype came up many times. The chain joins TRBV15 to TRBJ2-2, with 11 bases matching TRBD2. The CDR3 sequence is 15 residues long. The junction had 8 bases not matched to a gene; V was cut back by 10 bases and J by 4 bases. The germline gives CDR1 LNHNV, CDR2 YYDKDF (reference sequence). The CDR3 DNA reads as TGTGCCATCGGCTTCGGACTAGCGGGCACCGGGGAGCTGTTTTTT. It specifies CAIGFGLAGTGELFF.

This clonotype has just a few counts. CDR3 bases: TGTGCCAGCAGTTCCACCCAGGGGTTGGATACGCAGTATTTT. Protein: CASSSTQGLDTQYF. The chain couples TRBV7-7 to TRBJ2-3; D is perhaps TRBD1 (6 bases). The V end was cut by 6 bases, the J end by 6 bases, with 16 bases between. CDR3 length: 14 amino acids. CDR1 is SSHAT and CDR2 is FNYEAQ in the germline V gene (reference sequence).

This clonotype was recorded many times. The rearrangement uses TRBV24-1 and TRBJ1-1; 9 bases line up with TRBD1. After removal of 6 bases from V and 4 bases from J, the junction contained 5 bases not matched to a gene. CDR3 size: 14 residues. The germline V gene has CDR1 KGHDR and CDR2 SFDVKD. DNA for the CDR3: TGTGCCACCAGTCCCGGGACAGGGAGCACTGAAGCTTTCTTT. This codes for CATSPGTGSTEAFF.

This clonotype has more than one count but fewer than ten. The chain joins TRBV6-6 to TRBJ2-2, with 13 positions matching TRBD2. J gave up 2 bases and V 8 bases, and 8 bases lay outside the gene matches. The CDR3 totals 17 residues. Germline CDR1 MNHNY, CDR2 SVGAGI (reference sequence). The CDR3 DNA reads as TGTGCCAGCTCTGGGACTAGCGGGACCGTAAACACCGGGGAGCTGTTTTTT. Translation gives CASSGTSGTVNTGELFF.

This clonotype was recorded at least ten times. The chain carries TRBV11-2 and TRBJ2-7, with 8 bases lining up with TRBD2. Trimming at V came to 2 bases and at J to 2 bases, leaving 5 bases not matched to a gene. Per the germline V gene, CDR1 is SGHAT and CDR2 is FQNNGV. The CDR3 covers 15 residues. The CDR3 nucleotides read TGTGCCAGCAGCTTAAAAGCGGGAGAGACCTACGAGCAGTACTTC. It encodes CASSLKAGETYEQYF.

This chain's CDR3 is CASSEVRGTGNTIYF. The CDR3, as DNA: TGTGCCAGCAGTGAAGTGAGGGGAACAGGAAACACCATATATTTT. The chain recombines TRBV2 with TRBJ1-3, with D maybe TRBD1 (5 bases). V lost 1 base and J lost 4, with 11 bases in between. Germline-derived CDR1 and CDR2 are SNHLY and FYNNEI. CDR3 size: 15 residues.

This clonotype was detected ten times or more. The V gene is TRBV21-1, the J gene TRBJ2-7; TRBD1, as called in the table, went unchecked against the DNA. TRBV21-1 is deemed a pseudogene. The length of the CDR3 is 13 residues. The DNA of the CDR3 is TGTGCCAGCAGCAAATCGGGGGCCCACGAGCAGTACTTC. This sequence encodes CASSKSGAHEQYF.

This clonotype was counted between two and nine times. CDR3 amino acids: CASSPGDRRPDTQYF. In nucleotides, the CDR3 is TGTGCCAGCAGCCCAGGGGACAGGCGGCCAGATACGCAGTATTTT. V and J are TRBV7-9 and TRBJ2-3; 8 bases fit TRBD1. Germline trimming cut 5 bases from V and 4 bases from J; bases unmatched to any gene: 8. The germline gives CDR1 SEHNR, CDR2 FQNEAQ (reference sequence). This CDR3 spans 15 amino acids.

The CDR3 nucleotides are TGTGCCAGCTCCTGGGACGTAAAAGAGACCCAGTACTTC. This translates into CASSWDVKETQYF. This rearrangement joins TRBV18 to TRBJ2-5, with D perhaps TRBD1 or TRBD2 (5 bases each). Between the trimmed V and J ends, which lost 6 bases and 3 bases, there was a span of 11 bases. Germline V gene sequence: CDR1 KGHSH, CDR2 LQKENI. The CDR3 runs 13 residues.

V usage is TRBV29-1 and J usage is TRBJ2-5; D remains unclear. The V gene's germline CDR1 is SQVTM and CDR2 ANQGSEA. The CDR3 length is 14 residues. V dropped 3 bases and J dropped 1 base, with 12 bases sitting between them. The DNA of the CDR3 is TGCAGCGTTGACGCCCGGCCGATCCAAGAGACCCAGTACTTC. It codes for CSVDARPIQETQYF.

The table lists this clonotype with many counts. Here the CDR3 reads CASRPSGSPSNEQFF. CDR3 bases: TGTGCCAGCAGACCTAGCGGGAGCCCTTCCAATGAGCAGTTCTTC. This chain links TRBV6-2 or TRBV6-3 with TRBJ2-1, with 10 positions matching TRBD2. The CDR3 is 15 residues long. V trimming: 6 bases; J trimming: 6 bases; junction bases outside the gene matches: 8. From germline, CDR1 is MNHEY and CDR2 SVGEGT.

This clonotype is medium-sized by share. The chain joins TRBV29-1 to TRBJ2-1, with D perhaps matching TRBD2 (6 bases). This CDR3 is 14 amino acids long. The V end lost 5 bases, the J end lost 1 base, and 12 bases lay between the germline ends. Per germline, CDR1 SQVTM and CDR2 ANQGSEA. The CDR3 sequence: CSVSGSLSYNEQFF. The CDR3 bases are TGCAGCGTTTCCGGGAGTCTATCCTACAATGAGCAGTTCTTC.

The chain has TRBV2 and TRBJ2-2; weak D call: TRBD1 (6 bases). CDR3 length: 13 residues. Germline V gene sequence: CDR1 SNHLY, CDR2 FYNNEI. V was cut by 1 base and J by 6 bases, with 6 bases left in between. The CDR3 nucleotides are TGTGCCAGCAGTGAAGAGGGGGCCGGGGAGCTGTTTTTT. As protein: CASSEEGAGELFF.

This clonotype was seen many times. CDR3 DNA sequence: TGCAGTGCTAGCCTTCTCAGGGGGACTGAGCAGTTCTTC. Amino acids: CSASLLRGTEQFF. The V call is TRBV20-1, the J call TRBJ2-1; TRBD1 aligns across 7 bases. Germline V gene sequence: CDR1 DFQATT, CDR2 SNEGSKA (reference sequence). V lost 3 bases, J lost 9 bases, and 8 bases stayed unmatched. The CDR3 runs 13 residues.

The CDR3 here is CASSGGGRAYNEQFF. CDR3 sequence (DNA): TGTGCCAGCAGCGGGGGCGGGAGGGCCTACAATGAGCAGTTCTTC. The genes are TRBV7-2 and TRBJ2-1; 9 nucleotides match TRBD2. Germline values: CDR1 SGHTA, CDR2 FQGNSA. V was clipped by 5 bases and J by 2 bases; unmatched bases: 4. The CDR3 loop spans 15 amino acids.

This clonotype was picked up many times. The V gene is TRBV6-1, the J gene TRBJ2-3, with D perhaps being TRBD1 or TRBD2 (5 bases each). Germline CDR1 is MNHNS and CDR2 is SASEGT. The CDR3 runs to 12 residues. V lost 6 bases to trimming and J lost 4 bases, with 8 bases between them. CDR3 sequence reads: CASRGRADTQYF. The DNA for the CDR3 is TGTGCCAGCAGGGGACGGGCAGATACGCAGTATTTT.

The chain carries TRBV28 and TRBJ1-2; D gene uncertain. The CDR3 loop spans 12 amino acids. Germline V CDR1 and CDR2: MDHEN, SYDVKM. The germline V and J ends were trimmed by 3 bases and 8 bases, with 10 bases remaining between them. CDR3 DNA: TGTGCCAGCAGTTTCCGAACCTGGGGCTACACCTTC. Amino acids: CASSFRTWGYTF.

The sample holds a few counts of this clonotype. J is TRBJ2-3 and V is TRBV11-2; D unclear. From germline, CDR1 is SGHAT and CDR2 FQNNGV. V dropped 5 bases and J dropped 5 bases, with 17 bases sitting between them. This CDR3 is 15 amino acids long. CDR3 bases: TGTGCCAGCAGCCCGTGGAGTACGGTCGAAGATACGCAGTATTTT. This sequence encodes CASSPWSTVEDTQYF. Filled out from reference TRBV11-2 and TRBJ2-3, the complete variable domain reads EAGVAQSPRYKIIEKRQSVAFWCNPISGHATLYWYQQILGQGPKLLIQFQNNGVVDDSQLPKDRFSAERLKGVDSTLKIQPAKLEDSAVYLCASSPWSTVEDTQYFGPGTRLTVL.

The sample holds a few counts of this clonotype. The V and J genes are TRBV29-1 and TRBJ2-2; D is possibly TRBD1 or TRBD2 (5 bases each). Trimming left V 7 bases short and J 3 bases short, with 15 bases between. The CDR3 spans 14 residues. CDR1 SQVTM and CDR2 ANQGSEA come from the germline V gene. DNA for the CDR3: TGCAGCGCACAGGTCGCGCGGGACACCGGGGAGCTGTTTTTT. Its translation is CSAQVARDTGELFF.